Sequencing of this T cell receptor (beta chain) was carried out in a study of T cell responses to AZD1222 COVID-19 vaccine. This clone appeared once. Its antigen is currently unknown. There are 14 residues in the CDR3. Germline-derived CDR1 and CDR2 are SEHNR and FQNEAQ (reference sequence). V lost 5 bases and J lost 8, with 15 bases in between. The study, taken as a whole, reports: Baseline seropositives among AZD1222 recipients totaled only 5 to 7. A reported finding is that nearly half of spike-specific TCRs target unmutated variant regions. Receipt of two AZD1222 doses was followed by a rise in Spike-specific TCR breadth and depth.

Produced via immunoSEQ multiplex PCR; TCRdb's table is partial and in-frame only. The table includes approximately 140,000 clones, about 93% detected once. The sequencing here drew on peripheral blood, taken 28 days after the second AZD1222 dose. This receptor was identified in an adult who received the AZD1222 COVID-19 vaccine. This rearrangement joins TRBV7-9 to TRBJ1-4; D ambiguous. The CDR3 coding sequence is TGTGCCAGCAGCGTCGACTACCACCGGGAAAAACTGTTTTTT. It codes for CASSVDYHREKLFF.